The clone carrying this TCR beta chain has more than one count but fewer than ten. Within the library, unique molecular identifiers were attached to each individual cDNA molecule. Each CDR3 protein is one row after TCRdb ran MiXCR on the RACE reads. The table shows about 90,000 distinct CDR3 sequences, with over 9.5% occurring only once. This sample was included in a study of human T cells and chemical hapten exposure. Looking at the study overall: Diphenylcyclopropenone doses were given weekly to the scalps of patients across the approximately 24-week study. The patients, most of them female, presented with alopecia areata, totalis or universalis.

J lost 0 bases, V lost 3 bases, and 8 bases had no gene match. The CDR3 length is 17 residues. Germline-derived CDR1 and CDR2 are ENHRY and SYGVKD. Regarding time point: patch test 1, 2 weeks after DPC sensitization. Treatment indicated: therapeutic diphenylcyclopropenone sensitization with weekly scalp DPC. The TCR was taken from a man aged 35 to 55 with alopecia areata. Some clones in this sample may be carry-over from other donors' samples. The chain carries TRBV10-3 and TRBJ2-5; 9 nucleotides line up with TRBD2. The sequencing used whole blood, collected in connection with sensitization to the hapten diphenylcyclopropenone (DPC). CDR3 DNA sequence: TGTGCCATCAGTGATCAGCGGGAGGCCCCCTACCAAGAGACCCAGTACTTC. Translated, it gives CAISDQREAPYQETQYF.